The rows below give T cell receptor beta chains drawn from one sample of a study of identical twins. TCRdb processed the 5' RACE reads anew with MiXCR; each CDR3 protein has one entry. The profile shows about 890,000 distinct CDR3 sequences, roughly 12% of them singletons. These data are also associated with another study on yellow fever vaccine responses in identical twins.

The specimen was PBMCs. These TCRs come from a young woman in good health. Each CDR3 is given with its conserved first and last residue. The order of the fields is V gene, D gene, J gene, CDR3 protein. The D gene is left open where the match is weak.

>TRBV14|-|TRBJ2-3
CASSQAGATQYF
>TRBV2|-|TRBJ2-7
CASRLDGDSYEQYF
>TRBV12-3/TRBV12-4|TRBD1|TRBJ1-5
CASTQGAPSNQPQHF
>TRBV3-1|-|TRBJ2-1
CASSADLSIQFF
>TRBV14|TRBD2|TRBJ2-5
CASSQEFSGVQETQYF
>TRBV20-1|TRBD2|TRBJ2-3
CSARASPGTTDPQYF
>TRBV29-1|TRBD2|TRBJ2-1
CSVDQGLAGAEQFF
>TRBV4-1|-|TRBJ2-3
CASSQVHRSGLNTDTQYF
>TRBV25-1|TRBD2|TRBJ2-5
CASSEFSGGKETQYF
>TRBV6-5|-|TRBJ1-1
CASWAANTEAFF
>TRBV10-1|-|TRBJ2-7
CASSERSGSYEQYF
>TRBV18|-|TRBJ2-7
CASSLSRDTYEQYF
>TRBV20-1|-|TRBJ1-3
CSARDSGPVAREKNTIYF
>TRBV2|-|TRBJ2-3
CASEDYQFTHTQYF
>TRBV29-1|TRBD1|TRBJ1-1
CSGAGTGGLANTEAFF
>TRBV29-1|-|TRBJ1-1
CSVRTVEAFF
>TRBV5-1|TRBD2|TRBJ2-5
CASSLGTSANQETQYF
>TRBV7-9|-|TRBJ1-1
CASSWDSGAEAFF
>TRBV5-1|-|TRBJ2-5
CASSFRPVQETQYF
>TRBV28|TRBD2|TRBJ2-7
CASSPYRGGNYEQYF
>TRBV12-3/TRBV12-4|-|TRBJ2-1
CASSFRGSKREQFF
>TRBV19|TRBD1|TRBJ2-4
CASSKAHLGQGDIQYF
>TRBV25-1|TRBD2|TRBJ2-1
CASSDASGRALDEQFF
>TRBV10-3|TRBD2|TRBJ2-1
CATTNPLAGVNEQFF
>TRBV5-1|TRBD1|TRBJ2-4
CASSSPGQGNIQYF
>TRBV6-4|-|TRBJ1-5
CASSDQAGNQPQHF
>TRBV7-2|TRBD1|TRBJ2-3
CASSPGGTGVRDTQYF
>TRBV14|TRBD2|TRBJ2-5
CASSQKLAGALQETQYF
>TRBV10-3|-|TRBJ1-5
CAISEGVGTSNQPQHF
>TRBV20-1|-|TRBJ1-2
CSARGDLGYTF
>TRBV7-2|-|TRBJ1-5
CASSLSLGWQPQHF
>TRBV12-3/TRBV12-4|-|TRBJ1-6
CASQKQGASSNSPLHF
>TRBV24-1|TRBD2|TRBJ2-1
CATSDPTTSGNYNEQFF
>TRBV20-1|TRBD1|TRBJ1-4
CSARATGGKNEKLFF
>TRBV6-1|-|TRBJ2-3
CASSRTEIAQTQYF
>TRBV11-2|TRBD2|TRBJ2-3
CASSSSGRAGDTQYF
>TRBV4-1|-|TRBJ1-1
CASWGGEAFF
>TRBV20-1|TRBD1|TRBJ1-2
CSAPGTGRYGYTF
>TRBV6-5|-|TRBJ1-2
CASSYSARSPSYGYTF
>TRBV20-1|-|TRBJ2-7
CSARGGGVTYEQYF
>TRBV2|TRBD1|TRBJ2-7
CAATGATYEQYF
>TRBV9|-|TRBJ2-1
CASSVELEGNEQFF